These 17 T cell receptor beta chains originate from one sample sequenced in a study of Ad26.COV2.S vaccination and SARS-CoV-2 variants. Treatment denoted: over 15 received Ad26.COV2.S at low or high dose, single or two shots; a few received placebo; per-sample allocation not given. Sampling took place 63 days after the first vaccine or placebo injection. The table came from immunoSEQ multiplex PCR; TCRdb's copy has only in-frame clones and leaves some out. This table has 380,000 or so clones, 86% appearing once. Sample: peripheral blood, taken in a trial of Ad26.COV2.S vaccine versus placebo. Source of these receptors: a person aged 18-60 years who received the Ad26.COV2.S COVID-19 vaccine or a placebo.

The V call is TRBV12-3 or TRBV12-4, the J call TRBJ1-2; D gene uncertain. The CDR3 runs to 13 residues. Between the trimmed V and J ends, which lost 8 bases and 4 bases, there was a span of 14 bases. CDR3 protein: CASALDISYGYTF. The CDR3 DNA reads as TGTGCCAGCGCCCTAGACATTTCCTATGGCTACACCTTC.

The rearrangement uses TRBV9 and TRBJ2-3; 11 bases are shared with TRBD2. This CDR3 is built from 16 residues. The germline gives CDR1 SGDLS, CDR2 YYNGEE. After removal of 4 bases from V and 3 bases from J, the junction contained 7 bases not matched to a gene. This CDR3 is CASSQLAGGPTDTQYF. The DNA for the CDR3 is TGTGCCAGCAGCCAATTAGCGGGGGGGCCGACAGATACGCAGTATTTT.

J is TRBJ1-1 and V is TRBV9; 8 bases line up with TRBD1. CDR3 length equals 14 residues. In germline, CDR1 is SGDLS, CDR2 YYNGEE. The J segment lost 7 bases and the V segment lost 5 bases, leaving 10 bases of the junction unmatched. The CDR3 bases are TGTGCCAGCAGGGAGCCCGGGACAGGAATTGAAGCTTTCTTT. This translates into CASREPGTGIEAFF.

The rearrangement uses TRBV7-6 and TRBJ2-1; TRBD2 aligns across 8 bases. This CDR3 has 17 amino acids. J lost 5 bases, V lost 2 bases, and 11 bases had no gene match. The germline V gene encodes CDR1 SGHVS and CDR2 FNYEAQ. The CDR3 spells CASSLKEAGAYHNEQFF. CDR3 nucleotide sequence: TGTGCCAGCAGCTTAAAAGAAGCGGGAGCTTACCACAATGAGCAGTTCTTC.

The genes are TRBV20-1 and TRBJ2-7; D is undetermined. Germline V gene data show CDR1 as DFQATT and CDR2 as SNEGSKA (reference sequence). CDR3 length equals 11 residues. Trimming took off 6 bases at V and 6 bases at J, with 12 bases between the two ends. Written as DNA, the CDR3 is TGCAGTGCACCAGTGGTTAGCGAGCAGTACTTC. Its translation is CSAPVVSEQYF.

The J gene is TRBJ2-1, the V gene TRBV18; TRBD2 matches at 12 bases. The V segment lost 6 bases and the J segment 5 bases; nucleotides outside the gene matches: 2. This CDR3 region has 14 residues. The germline gives CDR1 KGHSH, CDR2 LQKENI. CDR3 residues: CASSRTSGDNEQFF. The DNA of the CDR3 is TGTGCCAGCTCTAGGACTAGCGGGGACAATGAGCAGTTCTTC.

On this clone itself: Within the sample, other DNA sequences also encode this same CDR3. This chain uses TRBV28 with TRBJ1-5, with TRBD1 matching 7 bases. Germline lookup yields CDR1 MDHEN and CDR2 SYDVKM. The J segment lost 4 bases and the V segment lost 6 bases, leaving 6 bases of the junction unmatched. This CDR3 is built from 14 residues. CDR3 sequence reads: CASRRQGGNQPQHF. The CDR3 DNA is TGTGCCAGCAGGAGACAGGGCGGGAATCAGCCCCAGCATTTT.

Only one count was recorded for this clone. This chain uses TRBV7-9 with TRBJ2-5; 16 nucleotides agree with TRBD2. Germline V gene data show CDR1 as SEHNR and CDR2 as FQNEAQ (reference sequence). The CDR3 is 19 residues long. V gave up 5 bases and J gave up 2 bases; unmatched junction bases: 11. The CDR3 spells CASSVQIGTSGGVQETQYF. DNA for the CDR3: TGTGCCAGCAGCGTACAGATCGGGACTAGCGGGGGGGTACAAGAGACCCAGTACTTC. The full variable domain, in which reference TRBV7-9 and TRBJ2-5 provide the parts outside the CDR3, is DTGVSQNPRHKITKRGQNVTFRCDPISEHNRLYWYRQTLGQGPEFLTYFQNEAQLEKSRLLSDRFSAERPKGSFSTLEIQRTEQGDSAMYLCASSVQIGTSGGVQETQYFGPGTRLLVL.

The chain employs TRBV20-1 and TRBJ2-2, with D maybe TRBD1 (5 bases). Between the trimmed V and J ends, which lost 3 bases and 6 bases, there was a span of 8 bases. There are 12 residues in the CDR3. Germline CDR1 and CDR2: DFQATT and SNEGSKA (reference sequence). CDR3 residues: CSASQGSGELFF. CDR3 nucleotide sequence: TGCAGTGCTAGTCAGGGCTCCGGGGAGCTGTTTTTT.

The gene calls are TRBV7-9 and TRBJ1-6, with D possibly TRBD1 on 5 matching bases. This CDR3 is built from 12 residues. From germline, CDR1 is SEHNR and CDR2 FQNEAQ (reference sequence). V lost 5 bases and J 13 bases, leaving 12 bases between the germline ends. CDR3 sequence: CASSPRGGPLHF. DNA for the CDR3: TGTGCCAGCAGCCCCCGGGGCGGGCCCCTCCACTTT.

The V gene is TRBV19, the J gene TRBJ2-7; TRBD1 matches 9 bases. Trimming at V came to 2 bases and at J to 2 bases, leaving 7 bases not matched to a gene. This CDR3 is 16 amino acids long. CDR1 LNHDA and CDR2 SQIVND come from the germline V gene (reference sequence). DNA of the CDR3: TGTGCCAGTAGTATAATGTTGGGACAGGGCGCCTACGAGCAGTACTTC. Translated, it gives CASSIMLGQGAYEQYF.

The chain recombines TRBV28 with TRBJ1-1; 10 positions match TRBD1. V gave up 6 bases and J gave up 4 bases; unmatched junction bases: 11. The length of the CDR3 is 16 residues. The germline gives CDR1 MDHEN, CDR2 SYDVKM. The chain's CDR3 is CASRFSTGGGGTEAFF. In DNA, the CDR3 is TGTGCCAGCAGATTTTCGACAGGGGGCGGGGGCACTGAAGCTTTCTTT.

The rearrangement links TRBV5-6 to TRBJ2-5; 11 bases map to TRBD2. After removal of 2 bases from V and 5 bases from J, the junction contained 17 bases not matched to a gene. CDR3 length equals 19 residues. Germline V CDR1 and CDR2: SGHDT, YYEEEE. CDR3 sequence (DNA): TGTGCCAGCAGCTTTATCTTCCTAGCGGGGGGCACGAGGATGGAGACCCAGTACTTC. Amino acids: CASSFIFLAGGTRMETQYF.

This chain connects TRBV19 to TRBJ2-4; 7 bases fit TRBD2. With 5 bases clipped from V and 4 bases from J, the junction kept 14 bases outside the gene matches. CDR1 LNHDA and CDR2 SQIVND come from the germline V gene (reference sequence). This CDR3 is 17 amino acids long. In DNA, the CDR3 is TGTGCCAGTAGTTTCTACGGGCCTAGCGGAGAAAAAAACATTCAGTACTTC. Its protein product is CASSFYGPSGEKNIQYF.

The chain links TRBV7-2 to TRBJ2-7; D gene uncertain. Looked up from germline, CDR1 is SGHTA and CDR2 is FQGNSA. The CDR3 extends over 13 amino acids. V gave up 5 bases and J gave up 3 bases, with 11 bases separating them. This CDR3 is CASSPGRVYEQYF. DNA of the CDR3: TGTGCCAGCAGCCCCGGGCGCGTCTACGAGCAGTACTTC.

The V and J genes are TRBV29-1 and TRBJ1-1; unclear D gene. This CDR3 contains 15 residues. Looked up from germline, CDR1 is SQVTM and CDR2 is ANQGSEA. The V end lost 6 bases, the J end lost 7 bases, and 24 bases lay between the germline ends. CDR3 bases: TGCAGCGTCGAAACAATGCGATCGGGGTCCGGTGAAGCTTTCTTT. Its translation: CSVETMRSGSGEAFF.

This chain links TRBV18 with TRBJ2-7; D gene ambiguous. This CDR3 region has 12 residues. The ends were cut back, 2 bases at V and 2 bases at J, with 4 bases in the middle. Germline CDR1 KGHSH, CDR2 LQKENI. This CDR3 reads CASSPGAYEQYF. As DNA, the CDR3 is TGTGCCAGCTCACCAGGAGCCTACGAGCAGTACTTC.